The rows below give T cell receptor beta chains drawn from one sample of a study of post-analysis software for immune sequencing data. MiXCR, applied by TCRdb to the PCR reads, yields one record per CDR3 protein. The sample includes 650,000 to 900,000 distinct CDR3 sequences, approximately 44% of them seen just once. Sequencing input: blood. These receptors were collected from a girl aged 5 to 17 with multiple sclerosis. Both conserved end residues are part of each CDR3. The D gene is left open where the match is weak. Clone size is not always given. Where it is, it says once, few, many or a class for expanded clones.

>few|TRBV29-1|TRBJ2-3|-
CSVEDRAGKSTDTQYF
TGCAGCGTTGAAGACAGGGCAGGGAAGAGCACAGATACGCAGTATTTT
>-|TRBV7-9|TRBJ2-5|-
CASSSTQGQAFETQYF
TGTGCCAGCAGTTCTACCCAGGGCCAGGCATTTGAGACCCAGTACTTC
>-|TRBV7-2|TRBJ1-4|-
CASRSLGVGMEKLFF
TGTGCCAGCAGAAGCTTAGGAGTGGGCATGGAAAAACTGTTTTTT
>-|TRBV6-1|TRBJ2-3|-
CASSGRVSGSTDTQYF
TGTGCCAGCAGTGGAAGAGTGAGCGGGAGCACAGATACGCAGTATTTT
>-|TRBV12-3/TRBV12-4|TRBJ2-3|-
CASSLFQGDAQYF
TGTGCCAGCAGCCTTTTCCAAGGAGATGCGCAGTATTTT
>-|TRBV27|TRBJ2-1|-
CASSLFIEGTVEQFF
TGTGCCAGCAGTTTATTTATCGAGGGGACGGTTGAGCAGTTCTTC
>-|TRBV12-3/TRBV12-4|TRBJ2-7|-
CASSLSWREASYEQYF
TGTGCCAGCAGTTTATCCTGGCGGGAAGCATCCTACGAGCAGTACTTC
>-|TRBV6-1|TRBJ1-2|-
CASSETLVGYGYTF
TGTGCCAGCAGTGAGACGCTCGTAGGCTATGGCTACACCTTC
>few|TRBV4-2|TRBJ2-7|-
CASSQGADETYEQYF
TGTGCCAGCAGCCAAGGGGCTGATGAAACCTACGAGCAGTACTTC
>few|TRBV20-1|TRBJ2-3|TRBD2
CSARDWGLAGGYRTDTQYF
TGCAGTGCTAGAGATTGGGGGCTAGCGGGAGGGTACCGCACAGATACGCAGTATTTT
>-|TRBV15|TRBJ2-2|-
CATSRDGSTGERFF
TGTGCCACCAGCAGAGATGGGAGCACCGGGGAGCGGTTTTTT
>-|TRBV7-9|TRBJ1-1|-
CASSYPYEAFF
TGTGCCAGCAGCTACCCCTATGAAGCTTTCTTT
>-|TRBV7-9|TRBJ2-7|-
CASSLGTEISYEQYF
TGTGCCAGCAGCTTAGGGACAGAAATTTCCTACGAGCAGTACTTC
>-|TRBV4-3|TRBJ2-4|TRBD2
CASSQVAQGGNIQYF
TGCGCCAGCAGCCAAGTCGCTCAGGGAGGGAACATTCAGTACTTC
>-|TRBV30|TRBJ2-5|-
CAWNHGLGGETQYF
TGTGCCTGGAACCACGGGCTTGGTGGGGAGACCCAGTACTTC
>few|TRBV24-1|TRBJ2-7|-
CATSDRTDNEQYF
TGTGCCACCAGTGATAGGACAGACAATGAGCAGTACTTC
>-|TRBV12-3/TRBV12-4|TRBJ1-2|-
CASSLPAGYGYTF
TGTGCCAGCAGTTTACCGGCAGGCTATGGCTACACCTTC
>-|TRBV27|TRBJ2-3|-
CASSLGQYFDTQYF
TGTGCCAGCAGTCTCGGGCAGTATTTCGATACGCAGTATTTT
>few|TRBV6-4|TRBJ1-5|TRBD1
CVGGVWALYSNQPQHF
TGTGTAGGGGGCGTCTGGGCTCTATATAGCAATCAGCCCCAGCATTTT
>few|TRBV30|TRBJ2-1|TRBD2
CAWSVLAGTYNEQFF
TGTGCCTGGAGTGTACTAGCGGGAACCTACAATGAGCAGTTCTTC
>-|TRBV4-2|TRBJ2-3|TRBD2
CASSQRTSYDTQYF
TGTGCCAGCAGCCAGAGGACTAGCTACGATACGCAGTATTTT
>few|TRBV6-1|TRBJ1-5|-
CASTVFSNQPQHF
TGTGCCAGCACTGTATTTAGCAATCAGCCCCAGCATTTT
>few|TRBV18|TRBJ2-7|TRBD1
CASSPRGTGLKEQYF
TGTGCCAGCTCACCACGCGGGACAGGTCTTAAAGAGCAGTACTTC
>-|TRBV7-9|TRBJ2-1|TRBD1
CASSPHADRAGYNEQFF
TGTGCCAGCAGCCCCCACGCGGACAGGGCCGGATACAATGAGCAGTTCTTC
>-|TRBV9|TRBJ1-2|-
CASSPGTRLNEGYTF
TGTGCCAGCAGCCCCGGCACCCGACTCAATGAGGGCTACACCTTC
>once|TRBV7-9|TRBJ1-4|TRBD1
CASSLAPTGSNEKLFF
TGTGCCAGCAGCTTAGCCCCGACAGGGTCAAATGAAAAACTGTTTTTT
>many|TRBV7-2|TRBJ2-7|TRBD1
CASSSTGTGVYEQYF
TGTGCCAGCAGCTCCACCGGGACAGGGGTCTACGAGCAGTACTTC
>few|TRBV4-3|TRBJ2-7|TRBD1
CASSQDYSLGQGVYEQYF
TGCGCCAGCAGCCAAGATTACTCATTGGGGCAGGGGGTCTACGAGCAGTACTTC
>-|TRBV20-1|TRBJ2-5|TRBD2
CSARWVAGARGEQYF
TGCAGTGCTAGATGGGTAGCGGGAGCTCGTGGTGAGCAGTACTTC